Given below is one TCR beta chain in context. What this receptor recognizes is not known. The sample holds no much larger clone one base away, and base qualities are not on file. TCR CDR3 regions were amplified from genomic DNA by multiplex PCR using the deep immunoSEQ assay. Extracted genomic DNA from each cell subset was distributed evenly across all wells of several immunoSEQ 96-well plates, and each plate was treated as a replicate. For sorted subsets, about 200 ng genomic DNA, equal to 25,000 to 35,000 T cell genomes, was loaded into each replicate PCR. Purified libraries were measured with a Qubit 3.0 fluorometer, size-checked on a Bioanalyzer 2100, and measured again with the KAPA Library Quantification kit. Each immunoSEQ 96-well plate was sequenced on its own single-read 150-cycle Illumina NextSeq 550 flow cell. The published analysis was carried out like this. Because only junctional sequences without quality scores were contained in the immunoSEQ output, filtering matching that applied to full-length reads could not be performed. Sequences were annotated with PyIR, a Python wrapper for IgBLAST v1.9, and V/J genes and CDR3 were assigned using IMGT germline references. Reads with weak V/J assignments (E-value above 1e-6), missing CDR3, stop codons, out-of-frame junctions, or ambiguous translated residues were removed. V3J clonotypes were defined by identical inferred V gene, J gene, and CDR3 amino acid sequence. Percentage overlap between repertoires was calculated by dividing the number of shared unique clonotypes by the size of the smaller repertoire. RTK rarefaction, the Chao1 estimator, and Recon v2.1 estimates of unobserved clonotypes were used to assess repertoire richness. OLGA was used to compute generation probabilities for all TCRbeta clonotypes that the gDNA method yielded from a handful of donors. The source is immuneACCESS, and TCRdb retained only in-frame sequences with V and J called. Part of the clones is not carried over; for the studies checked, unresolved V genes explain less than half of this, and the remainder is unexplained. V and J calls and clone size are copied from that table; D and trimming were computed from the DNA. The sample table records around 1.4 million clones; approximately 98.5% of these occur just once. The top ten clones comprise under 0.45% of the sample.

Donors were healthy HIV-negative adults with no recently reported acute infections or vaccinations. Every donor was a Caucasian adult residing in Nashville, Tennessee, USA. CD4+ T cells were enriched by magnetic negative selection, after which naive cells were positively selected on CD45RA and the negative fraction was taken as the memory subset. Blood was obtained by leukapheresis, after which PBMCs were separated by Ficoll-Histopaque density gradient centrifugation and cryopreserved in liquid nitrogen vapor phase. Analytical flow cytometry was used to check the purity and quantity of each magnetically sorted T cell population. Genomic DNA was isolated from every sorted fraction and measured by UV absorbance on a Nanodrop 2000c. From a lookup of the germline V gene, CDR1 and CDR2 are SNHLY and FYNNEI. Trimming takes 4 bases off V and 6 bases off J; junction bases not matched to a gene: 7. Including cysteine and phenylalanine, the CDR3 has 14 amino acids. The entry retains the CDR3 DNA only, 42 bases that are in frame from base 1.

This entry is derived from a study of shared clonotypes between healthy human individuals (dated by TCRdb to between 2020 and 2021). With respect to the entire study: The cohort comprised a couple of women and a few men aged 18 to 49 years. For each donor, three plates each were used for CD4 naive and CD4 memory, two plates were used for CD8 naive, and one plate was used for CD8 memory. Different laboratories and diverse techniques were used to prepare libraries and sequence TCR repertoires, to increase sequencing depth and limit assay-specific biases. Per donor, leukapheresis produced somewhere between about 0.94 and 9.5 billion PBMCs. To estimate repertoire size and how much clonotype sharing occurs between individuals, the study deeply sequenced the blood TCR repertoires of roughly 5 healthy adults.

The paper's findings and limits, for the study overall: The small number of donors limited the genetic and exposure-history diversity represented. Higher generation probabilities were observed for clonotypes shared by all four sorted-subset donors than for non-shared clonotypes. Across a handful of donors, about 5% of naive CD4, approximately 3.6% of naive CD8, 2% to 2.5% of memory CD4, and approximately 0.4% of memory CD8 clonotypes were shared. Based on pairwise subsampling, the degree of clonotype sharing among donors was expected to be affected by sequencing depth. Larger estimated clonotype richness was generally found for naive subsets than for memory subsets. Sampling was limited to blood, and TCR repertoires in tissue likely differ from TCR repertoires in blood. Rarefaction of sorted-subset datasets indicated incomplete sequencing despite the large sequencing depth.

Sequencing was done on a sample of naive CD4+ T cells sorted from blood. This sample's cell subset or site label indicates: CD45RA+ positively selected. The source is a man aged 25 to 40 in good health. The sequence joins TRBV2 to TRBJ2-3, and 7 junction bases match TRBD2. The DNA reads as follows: TGTGCCAGCAGTGGGACAAGCGGGATGGATACGCAGTATTTT. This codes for CASSGTSGMDTQYF. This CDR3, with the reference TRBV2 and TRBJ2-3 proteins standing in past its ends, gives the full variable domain EPEVTQTPSHQVTQMGQEVILRCVPISNHLYFYWYRQILGQKVEFLVSFYNNEISEKSEIFDDQFSVERPDGSNFTLKIRSTKLEDSAMYFCASSGTSGMDTQYFGPGTRLTVL.